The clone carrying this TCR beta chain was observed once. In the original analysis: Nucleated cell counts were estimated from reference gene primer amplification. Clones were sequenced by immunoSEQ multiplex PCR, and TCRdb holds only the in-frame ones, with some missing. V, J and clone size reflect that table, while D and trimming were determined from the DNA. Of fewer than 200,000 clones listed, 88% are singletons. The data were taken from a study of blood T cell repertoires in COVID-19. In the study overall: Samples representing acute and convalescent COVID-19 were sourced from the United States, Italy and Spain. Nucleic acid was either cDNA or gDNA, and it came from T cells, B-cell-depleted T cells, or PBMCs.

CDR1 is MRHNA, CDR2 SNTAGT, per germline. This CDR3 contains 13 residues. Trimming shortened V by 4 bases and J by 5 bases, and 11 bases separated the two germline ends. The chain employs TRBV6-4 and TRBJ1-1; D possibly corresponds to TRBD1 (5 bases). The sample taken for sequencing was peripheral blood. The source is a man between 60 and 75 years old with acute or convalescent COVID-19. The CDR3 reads CASSALKGTEAFF. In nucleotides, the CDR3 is TGTGCCAGCAGTGCCTTAAAGGGGACTGAAGCTTTCTTT.